This T cell receptor (beta chain) appears in the sequencing data of a study of read filtering for tumor transcriptome and immune sequencing. There are many counts of this clonotype. The library was built from roughly 400 ng RNA with molecular barcoded adaptors for alpha/delta and beta/gamma chains. TCRdb re-analysed the reads in MiXCR, keeping a single row per CDR3 protein. The sample lists roughly 46,000 distinct CDR3 sequences, approximately 12% occurring once. Germline CDR1 and CDR2: KGHSH and LQKENI. The CDR3 sequence is 13 residues long. V was trimmed by 4 bases and J by 3 bases, leaving 7 bases between them.

V is TRBV18 and J is TRBJ2-1, with D tentatively TRBD1 (5 bases). Input material: a population of CD138-negative cells sorted from bone marrow. The TCR was taken from a donor aged 40 or over with multiple myeloma. CDR3 sequence (DNA): TGTGCCAGCTCACGAGACAGCTACAATGAGCAGTTCTTC. It codes for CASSRDSYNEQFF.